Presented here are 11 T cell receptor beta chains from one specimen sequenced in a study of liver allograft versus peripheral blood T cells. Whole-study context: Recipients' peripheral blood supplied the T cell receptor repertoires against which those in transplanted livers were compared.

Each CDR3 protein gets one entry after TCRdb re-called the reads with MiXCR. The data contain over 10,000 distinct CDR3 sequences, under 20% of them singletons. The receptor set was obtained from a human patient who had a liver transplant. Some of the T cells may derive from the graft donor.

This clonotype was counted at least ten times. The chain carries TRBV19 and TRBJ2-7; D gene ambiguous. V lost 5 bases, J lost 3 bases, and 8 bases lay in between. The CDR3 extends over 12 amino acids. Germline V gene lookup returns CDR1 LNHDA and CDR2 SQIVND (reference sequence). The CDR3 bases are TGTGCCAGTAGTGGCGGTTTCTACGAGCAGTACTTC. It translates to CASSGGFYEQYF.

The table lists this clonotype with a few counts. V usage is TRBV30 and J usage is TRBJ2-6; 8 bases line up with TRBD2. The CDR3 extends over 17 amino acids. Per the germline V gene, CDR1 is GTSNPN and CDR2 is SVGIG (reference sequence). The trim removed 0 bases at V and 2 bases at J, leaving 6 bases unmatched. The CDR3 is CAWSVPGGRAGANVLTF. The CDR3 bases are TGTGCCTGGAGTGTACCGGGGGGGAGGGCTGGGGCCAACGTCCTGACTTTC.

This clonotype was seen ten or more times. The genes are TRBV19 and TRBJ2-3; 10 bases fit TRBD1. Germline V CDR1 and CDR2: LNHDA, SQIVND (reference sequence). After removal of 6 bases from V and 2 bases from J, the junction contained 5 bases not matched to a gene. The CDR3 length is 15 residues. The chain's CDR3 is CASRDRGRITDTQYF. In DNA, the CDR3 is TGTGCCAGTAGAGACAGGGGGCGGATCACAGATACGCAGTATTTT.

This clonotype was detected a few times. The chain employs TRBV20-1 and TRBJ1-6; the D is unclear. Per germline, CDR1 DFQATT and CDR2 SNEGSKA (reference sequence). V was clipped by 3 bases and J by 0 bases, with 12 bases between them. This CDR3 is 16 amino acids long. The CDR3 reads CSARKGQSSYNSPLHF. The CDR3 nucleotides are TGCAGTGCTAGGAAAGGGCAAAGCTCCTATAATTCACCCCTCCACTTT.

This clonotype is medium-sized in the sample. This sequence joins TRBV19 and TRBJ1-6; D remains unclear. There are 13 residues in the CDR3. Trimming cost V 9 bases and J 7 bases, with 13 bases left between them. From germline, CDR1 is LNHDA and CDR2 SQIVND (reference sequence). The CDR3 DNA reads TGTGCCAGCGCCTTGGGTCCAAATTCACCCCTCCACTTT. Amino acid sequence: CASALGPNSPLHF.

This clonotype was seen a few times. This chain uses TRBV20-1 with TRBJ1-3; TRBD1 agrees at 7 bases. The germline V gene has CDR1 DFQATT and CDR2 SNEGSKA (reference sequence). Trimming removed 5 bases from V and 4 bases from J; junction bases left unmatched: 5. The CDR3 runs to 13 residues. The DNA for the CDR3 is TGCAGTGCTGGGGGACAGCAGGGAAACACCATATATTTT. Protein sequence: CSAGGQQGNTIYF.

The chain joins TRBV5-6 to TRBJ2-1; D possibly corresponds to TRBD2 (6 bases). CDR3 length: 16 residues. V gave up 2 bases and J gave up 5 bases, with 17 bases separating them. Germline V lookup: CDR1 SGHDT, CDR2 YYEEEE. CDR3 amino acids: CASSLAWASGDNEQFF. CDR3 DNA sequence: TGTGCCAGCAGCTTAGCATGGGCATCGGGAGACAATGAGCAGTTCTTC. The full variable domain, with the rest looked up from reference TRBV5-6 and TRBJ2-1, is DAGVTQSPTHLIKTRGQQVTLRCSPKSGHDTVSWYQQALGQGPQFIFQYYEEEERQRGNFPDRFSGHQFPNYSSELNVNALLLGDSALYLCASSLAWASGDNEQFFGPGTRLTVL.

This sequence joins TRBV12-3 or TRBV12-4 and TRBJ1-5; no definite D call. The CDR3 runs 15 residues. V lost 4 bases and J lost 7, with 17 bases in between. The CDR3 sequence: CASSSREEAAQPQHF. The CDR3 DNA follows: TGTGCCAGCAGTTCACGTGAGGAGGCTGCACAGCCCCAGCATTTT.

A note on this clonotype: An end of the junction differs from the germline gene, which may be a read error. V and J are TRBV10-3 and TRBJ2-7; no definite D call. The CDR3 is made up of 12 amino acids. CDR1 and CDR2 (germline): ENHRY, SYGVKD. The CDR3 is CDIKTDSYEQYF. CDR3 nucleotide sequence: TGTGACATCAAAACGGACTCCTACGAGCAGTACTTC.

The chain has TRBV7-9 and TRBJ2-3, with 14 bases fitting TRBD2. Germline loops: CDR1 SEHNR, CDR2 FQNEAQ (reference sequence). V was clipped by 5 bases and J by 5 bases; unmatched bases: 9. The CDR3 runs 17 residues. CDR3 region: CASSTRLAGGRGDTQYF. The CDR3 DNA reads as TGTGCCAGCAGCACAAGACTAGCGGGGGGGCGGGGAGATACGCAGTATTTT.

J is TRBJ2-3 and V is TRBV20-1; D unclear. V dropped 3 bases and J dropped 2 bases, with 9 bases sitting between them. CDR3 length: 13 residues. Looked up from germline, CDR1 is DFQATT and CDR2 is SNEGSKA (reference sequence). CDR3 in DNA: TGCAGTGCTAGCCAAAGGATCACAGATACGCAGTATTTT. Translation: CSASQRITDTQYF.